This note documents a single T cell receptor beta chain sequence. This record belongs to a study of cytomegalovirus exposure and HLA in healthy donors. Researchers ran the PCR with 60 Vbeta and 13 Jbeta primers. Per the authors' pipeline: A later analysis counted around 80 million unique TCR beta chains, around 12 million shared. Profiling relied on immunoSEQ multiplex PCR, and the TCRdb table lists in-frame clones only, not all of them. For V, J and clone size, that table is used; D and trimming come from the DNA. The sample includes about 59,000 clones, approximately 83% of them seen just once. This CDR3 is built from 15 residues. Germline V gene sequence: CDR1 MNHEY, CDR2 SMNVEV (reference sequence). V was pared by 4 bases and J by 2 bases, with 12 bases between.

The sequence was collected from a man in his forties or fifties in good health and CMV-seronegative. The chain employs TRBV27 and TRBJ1-5, with D maybe TRBD1 (5 bases). Sample: PBMCs. This chain's CDR3 is CASSYQGHRNQPQHF. DNA of the CDR3: TGTGCCAGCAGTTATCAAGGACACCGCAATCAGCCCCAGCATTTT.